The T cell receptor (beta chain) under discussion was sequenced for a study of T cell responses to AZD1222 COVID-19 vaccine. Study context: Second doses at about 4 or about 12 weeks were pooled.

Clones were sequenced by immunoSEQ multiplex PCR, and TCRdb holds only the in-frame ones, with some missing. The data contain under 200,000 clones, approximately 94% of them seen just once; the ten biggest clones take up about 9%. Regarding the study as a whole: In a largely white British group with more females than males, clonal diversity was possibly underestimated. Increased Spike-specific TCR breadth and depth were observed after two AZD1222 doses. It was only five to seven AZD1222 recipients who were seropositive at baseline.

With regard to this clone: What it recognizes is unknown.

This TCR came from an adult in good health. Sequenced material: peripheral blood, taken on day 0 of AZD1222 vaccination.

The DNA for the CDR3 is TGTGCCTGGAGTAGAGCAGGGTATTCTAACTATGGCTACACCTTC. Residues: CAWSRAGYSNYGYTF. The chain combines TRBV30 with TRBJ1-2; a possible D gene is TRBD1 (5 bases). Germline lookup yields CDR1 GTSNPN and CDR2 SVGIG (reference sequence). The CDR3 totals 15 residues. Trimming removed 2 bases at V and 0 bases at J, with 13 bases between.